This TCR beta chain was sequenced in a study of T cells in Graves' hyperthyroidism and ophthalmopathy. Those with hyperthyroidism were 18 to 65 years old, newly diagnosed, and ill for under 2 months. In making diagnoses, clinical symptoms, serum thyroxine and TRAb, thyroid ultrasound and orbital computed tomography were all used. From around 11 ml of fresh peripheral blood, PBMCs were isolated. This clonotype was counted many times. Its antigen is unknown. Study findings and constraints: Ophthalmopathy was identified by the model a median approximately 6.4 months ahead of onset.

Amplified regions were TCR beta CDR3 sequences from RNA transcripts. Carried out on the TCR CDR3, a first-round RT-PCR used the HTBI primer set. MiXCR was run by TCRdb on the multiplex PCR reads, yielding one entry per CDR3 protein. The table lists fewer than 350,000 distinct CDR3 sequences, approximately 15% of them singletons, with around 8% in the top ten. This CDR3 spans 14 amino acids. Germline lookup yields CDR1 SGHNT and CDR2 YYREEE (reference sequence). Trimming took 4 bases from V and 0 from J, leaving 10 bases between them. This TCR derives from a woman between 40 and 55 years old with Graves' hyperthyroidism. The sequencing input was blood. The J gene is TRBJ1-1, the V gene TRBV5-4, with a weak D call TRBD1 (5 bases). CDR3 sequence reads: CASSRWTLNTEAFF. The CDR3 DNA reads TGTGCCAGCAGCCGCTGGACACTGAACACTGAAGCTTTCTTT.